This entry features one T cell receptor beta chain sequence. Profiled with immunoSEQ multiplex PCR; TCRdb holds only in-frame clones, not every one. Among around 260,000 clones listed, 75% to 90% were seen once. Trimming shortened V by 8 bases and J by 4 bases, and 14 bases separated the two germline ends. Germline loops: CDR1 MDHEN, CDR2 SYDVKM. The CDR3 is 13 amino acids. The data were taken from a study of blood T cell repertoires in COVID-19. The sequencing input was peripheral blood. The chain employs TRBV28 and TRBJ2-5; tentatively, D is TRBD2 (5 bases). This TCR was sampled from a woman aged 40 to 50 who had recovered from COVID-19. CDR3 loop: CASDEIEGETQYF. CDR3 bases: TGTGCCAGCGACGAAATAGAGGGAGAGACCCAGTACTTC.